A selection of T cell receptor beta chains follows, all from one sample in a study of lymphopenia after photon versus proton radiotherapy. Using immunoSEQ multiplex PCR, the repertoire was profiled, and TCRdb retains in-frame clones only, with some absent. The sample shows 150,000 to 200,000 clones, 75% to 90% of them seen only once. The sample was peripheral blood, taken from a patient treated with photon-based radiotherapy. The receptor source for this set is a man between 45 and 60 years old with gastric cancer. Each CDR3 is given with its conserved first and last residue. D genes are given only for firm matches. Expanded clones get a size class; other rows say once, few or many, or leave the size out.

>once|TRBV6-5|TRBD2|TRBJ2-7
TGTGCCAGCAGTTACTTTACGGGAGGAGGAACCTACGAGCAGTACTTC
CASSYFTGGGTYEQYF
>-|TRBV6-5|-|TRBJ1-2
TGTGCCAGCAGTTTCAAACCCGGGGGAGTCAACTATGGCTACACCTTC
CASSFKPGGVNYGYTF
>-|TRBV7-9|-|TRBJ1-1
TGTGCCAGCAGCTTACAGGGGACAAACACTGAAGCTTTCTTT
CASSLQGTNTEAFF
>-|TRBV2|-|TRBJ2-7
TGTGCCAGCAGTGAGGCTTGGGAGCAGTACTTC
CASSEAWEQYF
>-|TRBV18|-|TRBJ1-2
TGTGCCAGCTCACCGGGGACACCAACGAAAGGGGGCTACACCTTC
CASSPGTPTKGGYTF
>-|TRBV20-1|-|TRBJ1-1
TGCAGTGCTATCATGAACACTGAAGCTTTCTTT
CSAIMNTEAFF
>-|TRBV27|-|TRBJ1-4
TGTGCCAGCAGTTTGGGGGTGGGTGAAAAACTGTTTTTT
CASSLGVGEKLFF
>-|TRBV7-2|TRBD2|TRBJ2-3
TGTCCCAGCAGCGCTAGCGGGGGGAGGACAGATACGCAGTATTTT
CPSSASGGRTDTQYF
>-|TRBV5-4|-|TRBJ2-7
TGTGCCAGCAGCAAGGAGGCAGGGAGCCCTCTCGAGCAGTACTTC
CASSKEAGSPLEQYF
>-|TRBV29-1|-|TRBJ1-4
TGCAGCGTTGTGGACAGCGCAACTAATGAAAAACTGTTTTTT
CSVVDSATNEKLFF
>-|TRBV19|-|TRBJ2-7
TGTGCCAGTAGTAGTTCTGGTTCCTACGAGCAGTACTTC
CASSSSGSYEQYF
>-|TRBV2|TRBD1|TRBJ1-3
TGTGCCAGCAGGCCTGGGACAGGGGGAACTGGAAACACCATATATTTT
CASRPGTGGTGNTIYF
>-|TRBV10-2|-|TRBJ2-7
TGCGCCAGCAGTGAATATTCCTACGAGCAGTACTTC
CASSEYSYEQYF
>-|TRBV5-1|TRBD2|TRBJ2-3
TGCGCCAGCAGCCGTGGACTAGCGGGAGAGGCAGATACGCAGTATTTT
CASSRGLAGEADTQYF
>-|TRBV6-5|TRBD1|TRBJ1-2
TGTGCCAGCAGTCAGGCCAGGGGGCATAACTATGGCTACACCTTC
CASSQARGHNYGYTF
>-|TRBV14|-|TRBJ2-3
TGTGCCAGCAGCCAAGCCGGGGGCACAGATACGCAGTATTTT
CASSQAGGTDTQYF
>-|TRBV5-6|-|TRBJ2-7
TGTGCCAGCAGCTTCGGCCGGAGCGCCAGCTACGAGCAGTACTTC
CASSFGRSASYEQYF
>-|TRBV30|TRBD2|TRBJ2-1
TGTGCCTGGAGTGTCCGGCGGGGGGCCTACAATGAGCAGTTCTTC
CAWSVRRGAYNEQFF
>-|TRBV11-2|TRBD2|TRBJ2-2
TGTGCCAGCTCCCGACTAGCGGTGAACACCGGGGAGCTGTTTTTT
CASSRLAVNTGELFF
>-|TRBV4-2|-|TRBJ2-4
TGTGCCAGCAGCCAAGATCTAAGGGCCCAAAACATTCAGTACTTC
CASSQDLRAQNIQYF
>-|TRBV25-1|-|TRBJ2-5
TGTGCCAGCAGTCCAAGGACAGCCCAAGAGACCCAGTACTTC
CASSPRTAQETQYF
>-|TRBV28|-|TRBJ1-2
TGTGCCAGCAGTTCAGACAGGTCCCGTGGCTACACCTTC
CASSSDRSRGYTF
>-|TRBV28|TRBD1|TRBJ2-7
TGTGCCAGCAGTTTAGCGGCAGGGGGCAGCTACGAGCAGTACTTC
CASSLAAGGSYEQYF
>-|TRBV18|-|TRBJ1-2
TGTGCCAGCTCACTATTGGACAGCACGCCTAACTATGGCTACACCTTC
CASSLLDSTPNYGYTF
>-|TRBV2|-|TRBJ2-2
TGTGCCAGCAGGGCCATGGGGGAGCTGTTTTTT
CASRAMGELFF
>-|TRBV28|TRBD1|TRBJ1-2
TGTGCCAGCAGTCTACAGGGGGCGGGTGGCTACACCTTC
CASSLQGAGGYTF
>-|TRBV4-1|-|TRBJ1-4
TGCGCCAGCAGCCAGACCCCCAGGGGACGTAATGAAAAACTGTTTTTT
CASSQTPRGRNEKLFF
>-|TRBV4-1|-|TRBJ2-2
TGCGCCAGCAGCCAAGACCTGGGATCCACCGGGGAGCTGTTTTTT
CASSQDLGSTGELFF
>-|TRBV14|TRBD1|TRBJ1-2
TGTGCCAGCAGCAAGACAGGGATCTATGGCTACACCTTC
CASSKTGIYGYTF
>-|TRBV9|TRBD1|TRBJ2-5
TGTGCCAGCAGCGACAGGGGGGCGGGGACCCAGTACTTC
CASSDRGAGTQYF
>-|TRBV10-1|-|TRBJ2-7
TGCGCCAGCAGTGAGTCGGTAGCGGCCGAGCAGTACTTC
CASSESVAAEQYF
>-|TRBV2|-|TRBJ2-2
TGTGCCAGCAGGCAGACGTACTTAGGGGCCGGGGAGCTGTTTTTT
CASRQTYLGAGELFF
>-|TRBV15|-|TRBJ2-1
TGTGCCACCAGCAGAGATGGCAACCTCGTCAGCGAGCAGTTCTTC
CATSRDGNLVSEQFF
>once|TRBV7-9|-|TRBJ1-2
TGTGCCAGCAGCTTAGGCAGGGTTCGTGGCTACACCTTC
CASSLGRVRGYTF
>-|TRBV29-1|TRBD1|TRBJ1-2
TGCAGCGTTGACAGGGGGGCTTATGGCTACACCTTC
CSVDRGAYGYTF
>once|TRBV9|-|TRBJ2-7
TGTGCCAGCAGCAGGGCTAGCTCCTACGAGCAGTACTTC
CASSRASSYEQYF
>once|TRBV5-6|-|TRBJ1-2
TGTGCCAGCAGCTTGCTCGGGCCGGGGGGCGCGGAGGGCTACACCTTC
CASSLLGPGGAEGYTF
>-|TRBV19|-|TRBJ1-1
TGTGCCAGTAGGGCAGGAGAAGCTTTCTTT
CASRAGEAFF
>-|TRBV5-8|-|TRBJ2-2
TGTGCCAGCAGCTTCGGTACGATCTTGAACACCGGGGAGCTGTTTTTT
CASSFGTILNTGELFF
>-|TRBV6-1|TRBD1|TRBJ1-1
TGTGCCAGCAGTGAAGGGGGGACAGGGGGCACTGAAGCTTTCTTT
CASSEGGTGGTEAFF
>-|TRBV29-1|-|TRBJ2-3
TGCAGCGTTGAAAAGGGTACAGATACGCAGTATTTT
CSVEKGTDTQYF
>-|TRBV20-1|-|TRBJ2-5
TGCAGTGCTATAGGGCGAGAGACCCAGTACTTC
CSAIGRETQYF
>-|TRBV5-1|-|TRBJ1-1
TGCGCCAGCAGCTTGGTGGCGGGAACTGAAGCTTTCTTT
CASSLVAGTEAFF
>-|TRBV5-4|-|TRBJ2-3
TGTGCCAGCAGCTCTTGGGTTACAGGGCTTAAGGATACGCAGTATTTT
CASSSWVTGLKDTQYF
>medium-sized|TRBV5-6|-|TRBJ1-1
TGTGCCAGCAGCTTTCCCGGGAGGGAGACTGAAGCTTTCTTT
CASSFPGRETEAFF
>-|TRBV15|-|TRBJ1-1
TGTGCCACCAGCAGAGCGGGCGGCGACGGGAGGGCTTTCTTT
CATSRAGGDGRAFF
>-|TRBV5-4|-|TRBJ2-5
TGTGCCAGCAGCTTGCCGGGACTGGGACAAGAGACCCAGTACTTC
CASSLPGLGQETQYF
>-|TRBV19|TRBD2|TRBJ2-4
TGTGCCAGTAGTATCTTTCTAGCGGGAGGAAAAAACATTCAGTACTTC
CASSIFLAGGKNIQYF
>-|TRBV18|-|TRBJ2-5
TGTGCCAGCTCACCAGGGGTGGGAGAGACCCAGTACTTC
CASSPGVGETQYF
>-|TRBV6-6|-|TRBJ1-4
TGTGCCAGCACCCAGGGGTTAGGAGAAAAACTGTTTTTT
CASTQGLGEKLFF